The 22 T cell receptor beta chains below come from one sample, sequenced in a study of blood T cell repertoires in COVID-19. Sequencing was performed with immunoSEQ multiplex PCR; in TCRdb, only in-frame clones are kept and a portion is missing. This table holds roughly 40,000 clones, over 75% found once. The specimen sequenced was peripheral blood. The source is a human donor in a cohort sampled during active COVID-19.

The chain joins TRBV5-1 to TRBJ1-4; 7 bases are a match to TRBD1. This CDR3 is 14 amino acids long. Germline CDR1 is SGHRS and CDR2 is YFSETQ. Trimming at V came to 4 bases and at J to 6 bases, leaving 6 bases not matched to a gene. CDR3: CASSQGQADEKLFF. The CDR3 DNA reads as TGCGCCAGCAGCCAAGGACAGGCGGATGAAAAACTGTTTTTT.

This clone was detected only a few times. DNA of the CDR3: TGCGCCAGCAGCCAAGAAGGAGGCGACGACAGCGGGGCCCGAAACACCGGGGAGCTGTTTTTT. This gives the protein CASSQEGGDDSGARNTGELFF. The rearrangement joins TRBV4-1 to TRBJ2-2; 7 bases line up with TRBD2. CDR1 is MGHRA and CDR2 is YSYEKL in the germline V gene. CDR3 length: 21 residues. The trim removed 0 bases at V and 2 bases at J, leaving 18 bases unmatched.

This chain connects TRBV5-1 to TRBJ1-3, with D unclear. Germline lookup yields CDR1 SGHRS and CDR2 YFSETQ. Trimming removed 0 bases at V and 3 bases at J, with 10 bases between. CDR3 length equals 15 residues. CDR3 DNA sequence: TGCGCCAGCAGCTTGGTAGCGGGCGGTGGAAACACCATATATTTT. Translation: CASSLVAGGGNTIYF.

The chain carries TRBV23-1 and TRBJ1-1; D not certain. TRBV23-1 is flagged as an ORF with uncertain function. This CDR3 comprises 14 residues. V lost 6 bases to trimming and J lost 5 bases, with 16 bases between them. The CDR3, as DNA: TGCGCCAGCAGATTGGTTGGAGGGAATACTGAAGCTTTCTTT. Protein: CASRLVGGNTEAFF.

This chain links TRBV7-2 with TRBJ2-2; 10 positions match TRBD1. This CDR3 contains 17 residues. J gave up 6 bases and V 1 base, and 8 bases lay outside the gene matches. The germline gives CDR1 SGHTA, CDR2 FQGNSA. The CDR3 spells CASSLVAGTGVAGELFF. The DNA for the CDR3 is TGTGCCAGCAGCTTAGTCGCCGGGACAGGGGTCGCCGGGGAGCTGTTTTTT.

The V call is TRBV6-1, the J call TRBJ2-1; TRBD2 matches 8 bases. Trimming at V came to 0 bases and at J to 4 bases, leaving 11 bases not matched to a gene. This CDR3 is built from 18 residues. The V gene's germline CDR1 is MNHNS and CDR2 SASEGT. CDR3 loop: CASSEALPPSGGYNEQFF. The CDR3 coding sequence is TGTGCCAGCAGTGAAGCGCTTCCCCCCAGCGGGGGTTACAATGAGCAGTTCTTC.

The chain uses TRBV2 and TRBJ2-6; 8 bases agree with TRBD1. J was trimmed by 2 bases and V by 9 bases; bases with no gene match: 3. Germline CDR1 SNHLY, CDR2 FYNNEI. This CDR3 contains 14 residues. CDR3 region: CASYRGAGANVLTF. CDR3 nucleotide sequence: TGTGCCAGTTACAGGGGGGCTGGGGCCAACGTCCTGACTTTC.

Comments on this clone: One end of the junction is discordant with germline, which a read error may explain. This rearrangement joins TRBV6-5 to TRBJ1-2; D may be TRBD1 (6 bases). This CDR3 has 14 residues. The germline V gene has CDR1 MNHEY and CDR2 SVGAGI. In DNA form, the CDR3 reads TGTGCCAGCAGCCTTAGCTCGACAGGAGGCCAAGTAAGCTTC. The encoded protein is CASSLSSTGGQVSF.

This clone was counted a few times. The V call is TRBV7-3, the J call TRBJ2-7; 12 bases line up with TRBD2. CDR3 length: 13 amino acids. V shed 5 bases, J shed 6 bases, and the junction held 2 bases outside the gene matches. CDR1 is SGHTA and CDR2 is FQGTGA in the germline V gene. The CDR3 here is CASSQGLAGEQYF. CDR3 in DNA: TGTGCCAGCAGCCAGGGACTAGCGGGCGAGCAGTACTTC.

The chain has TRBV11-1 and TRBJ1-3; TRBD1 matches at 7 bases. V shed 3 bases, J shed 4 bases, and the junction held 6 bases outside the gene matches. This CDR3 spans 15 amino acids. Germline values: CDR1 SGHAT, CDR2 FQDESV (reference sequence). The CDR3 DNA reads as TGTGCCAGCAGCTTCCGTCAGGGGGACGGAAACACCATATATTTT. The encoded protein is CASSFRQGDGNTIYF.

The CDR3 DNA is TGTGCCATTTCCCCGGGACAGGGTTACGAGCAGTACTTC. Its translation: CAISPGQGYEQYF. V and J are TRBV10-3 and TRBJ2-7; 9 bases agree with TRBD1. V was clipped by 9 bases and J by 4 bases; unmatched bases: 7. Germline V gene data show CDR1 as ENHRY and CDR2 as SYGVKD. The CDR3 loop spans 13 amino acids.

The genes are TRBV5-8 and TRBJ1-4; 9 bases align to TRBD1. Germline CDR1 and CDR2: SGHTS and YDEGEE. The CDR3 covers 15 residues. With V trimmed by 2 bases and J by 5 bases, 4 bases remained unmatched. The CDR3 DNA reads TGTGCCAGCAGCTTCAGGACAGGGGTCAATGAAAAACTGTTTTTT. This encodes CASSFRTGVNEKLFF.

The CDR3: CASSPHLEYVEQYF. CDR3 sequence (DNA): TGTGCCAGTAGTCCACATCTGGAGTACGTCGAGCAGTACTTC. This rearrangement joins TRBV19 to TRBJ2-7; D unresolved. Trimming shortened V by 5 bases and J by 6 bases, and 17 bases separated the two germline ends. The V gene's germline CDR1 is LNHDA and CDR2 SQIVND (reference sequence). The CDR3 has 14 amino acids. The full variable domain, rest sourced from reference TRBV19 and TRBJ2-7, is DGGITQSPKYLFRKEGQNVTLSCEQNLNHDAMYWYRQDPGQGLRLIYYSQIVNDFQKGDIAEGYSVSREKKESFPLTVTSAQKNPTAFYLCASSPHLEYVEQYFGPGTRLTVT.

This clone was picked up a small number of times. This chain connects TRBV6-2 or TRBV6-3 to TRBJ1-1; the D gene is possibly TRBD1 (5 bases). This CDR3 has 14 residues. Germline V gene lookup returns CDR1 MNHEY and CDR2 SVGEGT. V was clipped by 0 bases and J by 9 bases, with 14 bases between them. The CDR3 here is CASSYSRSQGQAFF. Here the CDR3 DNA reads TGTGCCAGCAGTTACTCGAGGTCTCAGGGCCAAGCTTTCTTT.

The chain combines TRBV5-1 with TRBJ2-2, with a tentative D call TRBD2 (6 bases). CDR1 is SGHRS, CDR2 YFSETQ, per germline. Trimming shortened V by 0 bases and J by 4 bases, and 13 bases separated the two germline ends. The CDR3 consists of 16 residues. The CDR3 reads CASSLVGGRTTGELFF. The CDR3 nucleotides read TGCGCCAGCAGCTTGGTCGGGGGACGGACCACCGGGGAGCTGTTTTTT.

The J gene is TRBJ1-6, the V gene TRBV6-5, with TRBD1 as a possible D gene (6 bases). V lost 6 bases to trimming and J lost 9 bases, with 15 bases between them. CDR3 length equals 14 residues. The germline gives CDR1 MNHEY, CDR2 SVGAGI. DNA of the CDR3: TGTGCCAGCAGGCAACAGGGAGTAGCTTCACCCCTCCACTTT. Its protein product is CASRQQGVASPLHF.

The table lists this clone with a count of one. The sample holds other DNA sequences that translate to the same CDR3. This chain links TRBV18 with TRBJ2-7, with TRBD1 as a possible D gene (5 bases). The ends were cut back, 1 base at V and 4 bases at J, with 8 bases in the middle. The CDR3 totals 13 residues. Germline V gene sequence: CDR1 KGHSH, CDR2 LQKENI. The chain's CDR3 is CASSPQGIYEQYF. CDR3 sequence (DNA): TGTGCCAGCTCACCACAGGGGATTTACGAGCAGTACTTC.

There are a few counts of this clone. The chain employs TRBV30 and TRBJ1-3; no firm D call. Per germline, CDR1 GTSNPN and CDR2 SVGIG (reference sequence). This CDR3 spans 13 amino acids. Between the trimmed V and J ends, which lost 6 bases and 0 bases, there was a span of 9 bases. CDR3 sequence reads: CACQVYSGNTIYF. Here the CDR3 DNA reads TGTGCCTGCCAGGTATACTCTGGAAACACCATATATTTT. Supplemented by reference TRBV30 and TRBJ1-3, the full variable domain reads SQTIHQWPATLVQPVGSPLSLECTVEGTSNPNLYWYRQAAGRGLQLLFYSVGIGQISSEVPQNLSASRPQDRQFILSSKKLLLSDSGFYLCACQVYSGNTIYFGEGSWLTVV.

The V gene is TRBV7-2, the J gene TRBJ2-7; 8 bases are a match to TRBD1. Germline V gene sequence: CDR1 SGHTA, CDR2 FQGNSA. Trimming removed 2 bases from V and 3 bases from J; junction bases left unmatched: 3. This CDR3 spans 14 amino acids. This chain's CDR3 is CASSLSTGGYEQYF. In DNA form, the CDR3 reads TGTGCCAGCAGCTTAAGCACAGGGGGCTACGAGCAGTACTTC.

This chain joins TRBV5-1 and TRBJ2-2; 9 bases map to TRBD1. The CDR3 loop spans 14 amino acids. V lost 5 bases, J lost 7 bases, and 6 bases stayed unmatched. CDR1 is SGHRS, CDR2 YFSETQ, per germline. CDR3 DNA sequence: TGCGCCAGCAGTATACAGGGGGCAGGCGGGGAGCTGTTTTTT. Translating gives CASSIQGAGGELFF.

This clone has just one count. This chain uses TRBV5-1 with TRBJ1-1; 8 nucleotides line up with TRBD1. Germline CDR1 SGHRS, CDR2 YFSETQ. The trim removed 5 bases at V and 4 bases at J, leaving 4 bases unmatched. This CDR3 spans 13 amino acids. CDR3 nucleotides: TGCGCCAGCAGAACAGGGGGGAGCACTGAAGCTTTCTTT. Protein product: CASRTGGSTEAFF.

The gene calls are TRBV5-8 and TRBJ1-5; 7 nucleotides agree with TRBD1. After removal of 3 bases from V and 4 bases from J, the junction contained 7 bases not matched to a gene. CDR3 length: 15 residues. CDR1 is SGHTS, CDR2 YDEGEE, per germline. For the CDR3, the DNA is TGTGCCAGCAGCTCCGGACAGGTATTAAATCAGCCCCAGCATTTT. Translated: CASSSGQVLNQPQHF.